This T cell receptor (beta chain) was observed in a study of T cells in Graves' hyperthyroidism and ophthalmopathy. Of note for this clonotype: Antigen unknown.

This CDR3 is 16 amino acids long. The trim removed 7 bases at V and 7 bases at J, leaving 13 bases unmatched. Germline CDR1 SGHVS, CDR2 FNYEAQ. The TCR beta CDR3 regions underwent amplification using RNA transcripts as the source. The HTBI set primed first-round TCR CDR3 RT-PCR. TCRdb recomputed calls from the multiplex PCR reads with MiXCR, one row per CDR3 protein. The sample includes over 450,000 distinct CDR3 sequences, over 13% seen only once; the top ten take about a sixth. Study findings and constraints: Among thyroid clonotypes expanded above 0.001, most also appeared in blood. In simple terms, a model built on 13 V-J features told ophthalmopathy apart from stable hyperthyroidism.

This clonotype originated in a woman aged 18-35 years with Graves' hyperthyroidism. Input material: blood. V is TRBV7-6 and J is TRBJ2-1, with 10 bases matching TRBD2. CDR3 amino acids: CASTFTLAGVGNEQFF. The CDR3 coding sequence is TGTGCCAGCACCTTCACCCTAGCGGGAGTGGGGAATGAGCAGTTCTTC. Looking up the rest from reference TRBV7-6 and TRBJ2-1 gives the full variable domain: GAGVSQSPRYKVTKRGQDVALRCDPISGHVSLYWYRQALGQGPEFLTYFNYEAQQDKSGLPNDRFSAERPEGSISTLTIQRTEQRDSAMYRCASTFTLAGVGNEQFFGPGTRLTVL.